These 24 T cell receptor beta chains originate from one sample sequenced in a study of T cell changes during pregnancy in multiple sclerosis. Assay: immunoSEQ multiplex PCR; the TCRdb copy retains only in-frame clones and omits some. The sample has 80,000 to 100,000 clones, 92% seen once; the top ten hold about 2.6%. Sequences were derived from peripheral blood, sampled in the first trimester of pregnancy. These TCRs come from a female donor with multiple sclerosis, enrolled in a pregnancy study.

This chain links TRBV2 with TRBJ2-2; TRBD2 aligns across 8 bases. The trim removed 11 bases at V and 7 bases at J, leaving 9 bases unmatched. CDR1 is SNHLY and CDR2 is FYNNEI in the germline V gene. The CDR3 contains 13 residues. CDR3 region: CARERETDGELFF. The CDR3 DNA sequence: TGTGCCCGCGAGCGGGAGACGGACGGGGAGCTGTTTTTT.

The chain recombines TRBV5-8 with TRBJ2-7, with D tentatively TRBD1 (5 bases). The CDR3 extends over 17 amino acids. The germline V gene has CDR1 SGHTS and CDR2 YDEGEE. V lost 4 bases and J 5 bases, leaving 25 bases between the germline ends. The CDR3 region is CASSQEIDRSINHEQYF. CDR3 bases: TGTGCCAGCAGCCAGGAAATCGACAGATCCATTAACCACGAGCAGTACTTC.

This rearrangement joins TRBV28 to TRBJ1-5; no reliable D call. Trimming removed 9 bases at V and 0 bases at J, with 18 bases between. Germline values: CDR1 MDHEN, CDR2 SYDVKM. This CDR3 has 16 amino acids. As DNA, the CDR3 is TGTGCCAGTACTCTTGTAGGGAGTAATAGCAATCAGCCCCAGCATTTT. Protein: CASTLVGSNSNQPQHF.

The chain recombines TRBV27 with TRBJ2-1; 8 bases match TRBD2. Germline V gene lookup returns CDR1 MNHEY and CDR2 SMNVEV (reference sequence). This CDR3 region has 16 residues. The trim removed 6 bases at V and 2 bases at J, leaving 9 bases unmatched. The CDR3, as DNA: TGTGCCAGCAGCGGTCCAAGACTAGCGACCTACAATGAGCAGTTCTTC. Its protein product is CASSGPRLATYNEQFF.

The chain carries TRBV6-6 and TRBJ1-5; D is possibly TRBD1 (5 bases). The CDR3 covers 15 residues. Germline CDR1 MNHNY, CDR2 SVGAGI (reference sequence). V dropped 6 bases and J dropped 7 bases, with 19 bases sitting between them. In DNA form, the CDR3 reads TGTGCCAGCAGCCAACTCGGGGGGGGATCACAGCCCCAGCATTTT. It translates to CASSQLGGGSQPQHF.

This sequence joins TRBV7-2 and TRBJ1-1; D is unclear. This CDR3 is built from 14 residues. The germline V and J ends were trimmed by 1 base and 3 bases, with 9 bases remaining between them. CDR1 and CDR2 (germline): SGHTA, FQGNSA. CDR3 sequence: CASSLGAGYTEAFF. The CDR3 DNA follows: TGTGCCAGCAGCTTAGGGGCAGGATACACTGAAGCTTTCTTT.

Remarks on this clone: The same CDR3 is also encoded by other DNA sequences in this sample. This chain joins TRBV20-1 and TRBJ2-7, with D unresolved. Germline V lookup: CDR1 DFQATT, CDR2 SNEGSKA (reference sequence). The CDR3 covers 10 residues. The ends were cut back, 6 bases at V and 3 bases at J, with 6 bases in the middle. The DNA for the CDR3 is TGCAGTGCATCGAGCTACGAGCAGTACTTC. The encoded protein is CSASSYEQYF.

This chain connects TRBV27 to TRBJ1-4; D possibly corresponds to TRBD1 (5 bases). Germline CDR1 MNHEY, CDR2 SMNVEV (reference sequence). CDR3 size: 15 residues. V was shortened by 5 bases and J by 8 bases, with 18 bases between the two germline ends. The CDR3 bases are TGTGCCAGCAGTCCCCACTCCCGGGACTACGAAAAACTGTTTTTT. As protein: CASSPHSRDYEKLFF.

The V and J genes are TRBV21-1 and TRBJ2-2; TRBD2 reflects the table's D call only, with no check against the DNA. TRBV21-1 is a pseudogene. The CDR3 totals 21 residues. The CDR3 protein is CASSKVTNKVRDYHRGGELFF. The CDR3 DNA is TGTGCCAGCAGCAAAGTAACGAATAAGGTAAGGGACTACCATAGGGGCGGGGAGCTGTTTTTT.

The chain is built from TRBV18 and TRBJ2-7; TRBD1 is a possible D gene (6 bases). The V end was cut by 2 bases, the J end by 2 bases, with 7 bases between. CDR3 size: 13 residues. CDR1 and CDR2 from the germline V gene are KGHSH and LQKENI. In DNA form, the CDR3 reads TGTGCCAGCTCACCAGAGGGGGCCTACGAGCAGTACTTC. Amino acid sequence: CASSPEGAYEQYF.

The V gene is TRBV4-1, the J gene TRBJ2-7; TRBD2 is a possible D gene (5 bases). Trimming removed 0 bases at V and 1 base at J, with 7 bases between. The CDR3 runs to 14 residues. From germline, CDR1 is MGHRA and CDR2 YSYEKL. The CDR3 nucleotides read TGCGCCAGCAGCCAAGAAGCGGCATCCTACGAGCAGTACTTC. Amino acids: CASSQEAASYEQYF.

V gene TRBV5-1 combines with J gene TRBJ2-1, with D tentatively TRBD1 (6 bases). The CDR3 contains 16 residues. CDR1 SGHRS and CDR2 YFSETQ come from the germline V gene. V gave up 4 bases and J gave up 0 bases, with 14 bases separating them. Written as DNA, the CDR3 is TGCGCCAGCAGCCCCATGGACAGTAGCTCCTACAATGAGCAGTTCTTC. Translation: CASSPMDSSSYNEQFF.

The genes are TRBV15 and TRBJ2-7; D ambiguous. The CDR3 has 11 residues. Germline CDR1 is LNHNV and CDR2 is YYDKDF (reference sequence). With 8 bases removed from V and 6 bases from J, the gap between germline ends came to 11 bases. The CDR3 sequence: CATGDGVEQYF. CDR3 DNA: TGTGCCACCGGAGACGGAGTCGAGCAGTACTTC. The variable domain in full, completed from reference TRBV15 and TRBJ2-7, reads DAMVIQNPRYQVTQFGKPVTLSCSQTLNHNVMYWYQQKSSQAPKLLFHYYDKDFNNEADTPDNFQSRRPNTSFCFLDIRSPGLGDTAMYLCATGDGVEQYFGPGTRLTVT.

A remark on this clone: Germline and junction disagree at one end, which may indicate a read error. The chain has TRBV7-7 and TRBJ2-2; 9 bases are a match to TRBD2. The CDR3 contains 15 residues. Germline V gene lookup returns CDR1 SSHAT and CDR2 FNYEAQ (reference sequence). DNA for the CDR3: TGTGCTAGCAGCCCGACTAGCGGATACACCGGGGAGCTGTTTTTT. This codes for CASSPTSGYTGELFF.

V is TRBV7-8 and J is TRBJ1-2; 9 bases match TRBD1. Per the germline V gene, CDR1 is SGHVS and CDR2 is FQNEAQ. The ends lost 5 bases at V and 4 bases at J; junction bases unmatched: 11. The CDR3 consists of 16 residues. CDR3 DNA: TGTGCCAGCAGCCTGAGTAGAACAGGGGGCATCTATGGCTACACCTTC. Its translation: CASSLSRTGGIYGYTF. Together with reference TRBV7-8 and TRBJ1-2, the CDR3 gives the full variable domain: GAGVSQSPRYKVAKRGQDVALRCDPISGHVSLFWYQQALGQGPEFLTYFQNEAQLDKSGLPSDRFFAERPEGSVSTLKIQRTQQEDSAVYLCASSLSRTGGIYGYTFGSGTRLTVV.

J is TRBJ2-7 and V is TRBV5-6, with a possible D match to TRBD1 (5 bases). In germline, CDR1 is SGHDT, CDR2 YYEEEE. Trimming cost V 4 bases and J 3 bases, with 8 bases left between them. The CDR3 sequence is 12 residues long. The CDR3 nucleotides are TGTGCCAGCAGCCCTCAGGGCTACGAGCAGTACTTC. This encodes CASSPQGYEQYF.

The V and J genes are TRBV2 and TRBJ2-5, with unresolved D. Trimming shortened V by 7 bases and J by 5 bases, and 11 bases separated the two germline ends. The CDR3 consists of 12 residues. The germline V gene has CDR1 SNHLY and CDR2 FYNNEI. DNA of the CDR3: TGTGCCAGCAAGCCTACTTATGAGACCCAGTACTTC. Protein sequence: CASKPTYETQYF. Filled out from reference TRBV2 and TRBJ2-5, the complete variable domain reads EPEVTQTPSHQVTQMGQEVILRCVPISNHLYFYWYRQILGQKVEFLVSFYNNEISEKSEIFDDQFSVERPDGSNFTLKIRSTKLEDSAMYFCASKPTYETQYFGPGTRLLVL.

The CDR3 loop is CASSSPNLRETQYF. CDR3 DNA sequence: TGTGCCAGCAGCTCTCCTAACCTGCGAGAGACCCAGTACTTC. The J gene is TRBJ2-5, the V gene TRBV7-9; D uncertain. CDR1 and CDR2 from the germline V gene are SEHNR and FQNEAQ (reference sequence). Trimming removed 4 bases at V and 4 bases at J, with 13 bases between. This CDR3 contains 14 residues.

This chain joins TRBV5-1 and TRBJ1-1; 10 nucleotides match TRBD1. This CDR3 contains 16 residues. Germline lookup yields CDR1 SGHRS and CDR2 YFSETQ. V shed 2 bases and J 0 bases; nucleotides not matched to a gene: 4. The CDR3 protein is CASSFGTGVVNTEAFF. DNA for the CDR3: TGCGCCAGCAGCTTCGGGACAGGGGTAGTGAACACTGAAGCTTTCTTT.

This clone came up a few times. This chain uses TRBV6-5 with TRBJ2-7; possibly TRBD2 for D (5 bases). V dropped 4 bases and J dropped 2 bases, with 6 bases sitting between them. This CDR3 is 12 amino acids long. Germline CDR1 reads MNHEY; CDR2 reads SVGAGI. The CDR3 sequence is CASSSGTYEQYF. In DNA form, the CDR3 reads TGTGCCAGCAGTTCCGGGACCTACGAGCAGTACTTC.

This sequence joins TRBV2 and TRBJ2-7; TRBD2 agrees at 10 bases. From germline, CDR1 is SNHLY and CDR2 FYNNEI. The CDR3 contains 13 residues. J lost 4 bases, V lost 8 bases, and 5 bases had no gene match. The CDR3 loop is CASQGLASYEQYF. CDR3 nucleotides: TGTGCCAGCCAGGGACTAGCGTCTTACGAGCAGTACTTC.

Worth noting for this clone: At one boundary the junction diverges from the germline segment, which might be a read error. The J gene is TRBJ2-1, the V gene TRBV7-2; 7 bases fit TRBD2. Germline CDR1 and CDR2: SGHTA and FQGNSA. CDR3 size: 16 residues. The CDR3 DNA follows: TGTGCCAGCAGCTTAGATGGTAGAACTGACCTAGCGGACCCCGTCTTC. Amino acids: CASSLDGRTDLADPVF.

V and J are TRBV7-2 and TRBJ1-5, with TRBD1 identical over 8 bases. The V gene end was trimmed by 3 bases and the J gene end by 1 base; junction bases not matched to a gene: 2. CDR3 length equals 15 residues. Per germline, CDR1 SGHTA and CDR2 FQGNSA. The CDR3 bases are TGTGCCAGCAGCTTGCGACAGGGGAGCAATCAGCCCCAGCATTTT. This translates into CASSLRQGSNQPQHF. The full variable domain, with the rest looked up from reference TRBV7-2 and TRBJ1-5, is GAGVSQSPSNKVTEKGKDVELRCDPISGHTALYWYRQSLGQGLEFLIYFQGNSAPDKSGLPSDRFSAERTGGSVSTLTIQRTQQEDSAVYLCASSLRQGSNQPQHFGDGTRLSIL.

The CDR3 spells CASRRSGTSGTDTQYF. CDR3 DNA: TGTGCCAGTAGAAGATCCGGGACTAGCGGGACAGATACGCAGTATTTT. V and J are TRBV19 and TRBJ2-3, with 12 bases aligning to TRBD2. The CDR3 spans 16 residues. The germline gives CDR1 LNHDA, CDR2 SQIVND (reference sequence). V lost 6 bases and J lost 3; bases outside the gene matches: 7.